This is a list of T cell receptor beta chains from one sample in a study of blood T cell repertoires in COVID-19. Assay used: immunoSEQ multiplex PCR; TCRdb lists only in-frame clones, some missing. The table has 85,000 to 110,000 clones, approximately 89% seen once; the top ten hold roughly 17%. Sequenced: peripheral blood. The origin of the receptors is an elderly woman in a cohort sampled during active COVID-19. Both conserved end residues are part of each CDR3. D genes are given only for firm matches. Not all rows give a size; the values are once, few, many and, for expanded clones, a class.

TRBJ2-7	TRBV19	NA	NA	TGTGCCAGTAGTATGTCAGGCCTCTCCTACGAGCAGTACTTC	CASSMSGLSYEQYF
TRBJ2-1	TRBV3-1/TRBV3-2	TRBD2	NA	TGTGCCAGCAGCCACTTTACACTAGCGGGAGGCTACAATGAGCAGTTCTTC	CASSHFTLAGGYNEQFF
TRBJ1-1	TRBV7-3	NA	NA	TGTGCCAGCAGCGCACAGGGAAACACTGAAGCTTTCTTT	CASSAQGNTEAFF
TRBJ1-1	TRBV3-1/TRBV3-2	NA	NA	TGTGCCAGCAGCCAAGATCTTACAGGGAAAGCTTTCTTT	CASSQDLTGKAFF
TRBJ2-7	TRBV30	TRBD1	NA	TGTGCCTGCAGTGGACAGGGCTACGAGCAGTACTTC	CACSGQGYEQYF
TRBJ2-1	TRBV24-1	NA	once	TGTGCCACCAGTGATTCTAGTCGCGCGCAGTTCTTC	CATSDSSRAQFF
TRBJ1-5	TRBV29-1	NA	NA	TGCAGCGCACGACAGGACTTGGGGCCCCAGCATTTT	CSARQDLGPQHF
TRBJ2-5	TRBV9	NA	NA	TGTGCCAGCAGCGTAGCAGTTCAAGAGACCCAGTACTTC	CASSVAVQETQYF
TRBJ2-7	TRBV18	NA	NA	TGTGCCAGCTCACCGGGGGGTGGGTTTTCCGAGCAGTACTTC	CASSPGGGFSEQYF
TRBJ2-6	TRBV10-3	TRBD2	NA	TGTGCCATCAGTGAGTCGACGGCTAGCGGGGGGGCCTCTGGGGCCAACGTCCTGACTTTC	CAISESTASGGASGANVLTF
TRBJ1-2	TRBV19	TRBD1	NA	TGTGCCAGCGTTACCGGGACAGGGGACTTTCGATCTGGCTACACCTTC	CASVTGTGDFRSGYTF
TRBJ1-2	TRBV6-1	NA	NA	TGTGCCAGCAGTGAGAACAGGGACTATGGCTACACCTTC	CASSENRDYGYTF
TRBJ2-5	TRBV6-5	TRBD2	NA	TGTGCCAGCAGTTACATAGCGGGTCTACAAGAGACCCAGTACTTC	CASSYIAGLQETQYF
TRBJ2-4	TRBV18	TRBD1	NA	TGTGCCAGCTCACCACCGACAGGGGTTGGAAACATTCAGTACTTC	CASSPPTGVGNIQYF
TRBJ2-7	TRBV5-1	NA	NA	TGCGCCAGCAGCTCCACTTACGAGCAGTACTTC	CASSSTYEQYF
TRBJ2-1	TRBV4-1	TRBD2	NA	TGCGCCAGCAGCCCGGGACTAGCGGACTACAATGAGCAGTTCTTC	CASSPGLADYNEQFF
TRBJ1-2	TRBV12-3/TRBV12-4	NA	NA	TGTGCCAGCAGGGCGTTGAGGCGCTTAGGCTACACCTTC	CASRALRRLGYTF
TRBJ2-1	TRBV6-5	TRBD1	NA	TGTGCCAGCCGCAAGGGGGACAGGGACAATGAGCAGTTCTTC	CASRKGDRDNEQFF
TRBJ2-7	TRBV21-1	NA	NA	TGTGCCAGCAGCAAAGTAGCAGAAGAGGCCGAGCAGTACTTC	CASSKVAEEAEQYF
TRBJ1-1	TRBV19	TRBD1	NA	TGTGCCAGTAGTGTACAGGGGGCGCGTATGCCTGAAGCTTTCTTT	CASSVQGARMPEAFF
TRBJ1-1	TRBV12-3/TRBV12-4	NA	NA	TGTGCCAGCAGTTGGGCGGCGGGTACTGAAGCTTTCTTT	CASSWAAGTEAFF
TRBJ2-1	TRBV11-3	TRBD2	once	TGTGCCAGCAGCTTCTCAGTAGCGGGAGGAAATGAGCAGTTCTTC	CASSFSVAGGNEQFF
TRBJ2-5	TRBV24-1	TRBD2	NA	TGTGCCACCTCAGTTTCGGGAGGAGGCCACGCCCAGTACTTC	CATSVSGGGHAQYF
TRBJ2-2	TRBV3-1/TRBV3-2	TRBD2	NA	TGTGCCAGCAGCCTAGCGGGAGGGAACACCGGGGAGCTGTTTTTT	CASSLAGGNTGELFF
TRBJ1-3	TRBV28	NA	NA	TGTGCCAGCAGTCCCCCTGTCGGCTCTGGAAACACCATATATTTT	CASSPPVGSGNTIYF
TRBJ1-1	TRBV5-1	NA	NA	TGCGCCAGCAGCTTGGAGGTCAGGGTGAACACTGAAGCTTTCTTT	CASSLEVRVNTEAFF
TRBJ2-3	TRBV19	NA	NA	TGTGCCAGTAGTAAAACCCAGACCGGGACTGGCATCACAGATACGCAGTATTTT	CASSKTQTGTGITDTQYF
TRBJ1-6	TRBV3-1/TRBV3-2	NA	NA	TGTGCCAGCAGCCACGCGACCGGGACTGCCAATTCACCCCTCCACTTT	CASSHATGTANSPLHF
TRBJ2-7	TRBV6-5	TRBD1	NA	TGTGCCAGCAGTTACTCGACAGGGGAGCAGTACTTC	CASSYSTGEQYF
TRBJ2-1	TRBV5-5	TRBD2	once	TGTGCCAGCAGCAAGACTAGCGGATACTCCTACAATGAGCAGTTCTTC	CASSKTSGYSYNEQFF
TRBJ2-2	TRBV11-2	TRBD2	once	TGTGCCAGCAGTAGCGGGGTGAACACCGGGGAGCTGTTTTTT	CASSSGVNTGELFF
TRBJ1-6	TRBV11-3	TRBD1	NA	TGTGCCAGCAGCTTAGGGACAGGGGGACCCCTCCACTTT	CASSLGTGGPLHF
TRBJ1-5	TRBV5-1	NA	NA	TGCGCCAGCAGCTTGGGTGAGGGAGAGGGCAATCAGCCCCAGCATTTT	CASSLGEGEGNQPQHF
TRBJ1-4	TRBV19	NA	once	TGTGCCACCAGACAGGTTAATGAAAAACTGTTTTTT	CATRQVNEKLFF
TRBJ1-4	TRBV21-1	NA	NA	TGTGCCAGCAGACTCCCAAGCGCAACTAATGAAAAACTGTTTTTT	CASRLPSATNEKLFF
TRBJ2-6	TRBV5-1	TRBD1	NA	TGCGCCACCAGGGGGCAACCCTCTGGGGCCAACGTCCTGACTTTC	CATRGQPSGANVLTF
TRBJ2-7	TRBV18	NA	few	TGTGCCAGCTCACCAATTTCCGGGAGCTCCTACGAGCAGTACTTC	CASSPISGSSYEQYF
TRBJ2-5	TRBV13	TRBD2	NA	TGTGCCAGCAGCACCGGACTAGCGGGAGTGGGAGCGACCCAGTACTTC	CASSTGLAGVGATQYF
TRBJ2-2	TRBV6-1	TRBD1	NA	TGTGCCAGCAGTGACAGGGGGCGCAACACCGGGGAGCTGTTTTTT	CASSDRGRNTGELFF
TRBJ1-2	TRBV18	TRBD1	NA	TGTGCCAGCTCGGGACAGTACTATGGCTACACCTTC	CASSGQYYGYTF
TRBJ2-3	TRBV7-8	TRBD2	once	TGTGCCAGCAGCCGCGGGGGGGCCGTGTATTTT	CASSRGGAVYF
TRBJ2-3	TRBV11-2	TRBD2	NA	TGTGCCAGCAGCTTAGAGCTAGCGGCGGCAGATACGCAGTATTTT	CASSLELAAADTQYF
TRBJ2-2	TRBV19	TRBD1	once	TGTGCCAGCCTAGACAGGGGTGGGACCGGGGAGCTGTTTTTT	CASLDRGGTGELFF
TRBJ2-2	TRBV10-3	TRBD1	once	TGTGCCATCAGTGAGTTGGGACAGTTCGCGAACACCGGGGAGCTGTTTTTT	CAISELGQFANTGELFF
TRBJ1-3	TRBV7-3	NA	NA	TGTGCCAGCAGCTTAGGAGGTCCAAGCTCTGGAAACACCATATATTTT	CASSLGGPSSGNTIYF
TRBJ2-1	TRBV11-3	NA	NA	TGTGCCAGCAGCTTAGAGACTAATCGTGAGCAGTTCTTC	CASSLETNREQFF
TRBJ2-1	TRBV21-1	NA	NA	TGTGCCAGCAGCGCCCACCGGGACAGAGCGTCCTGTGAGCAGTTCTTC	CASSAHRDRASCEQFF
TRBJ1-5	TRBV11-2	NA	NA	TGTGCCAGCAGCTTAGATAGGGGGCCCCAGCATTTT	CASSLDRGPQHF
TRBJ2-5	TRBV5-1	TRBD1	NA	TGCGCCAGCAGCCAGGGACAGGGGGCCGAGACCCAGTACTTC	CASSQGQGAETQYF
TRBJ2-4	TRBV2	NA	once	TGTGCCAGCAGTGCGCTCAGGGATCCTGACATTCAGTACTTC	CASSALRDPDIQYF
TRBJ1-6	TRBV3-1/TRBV3-2	TRBD1	NA	TGTGCCAGCAGCTCATATGGGACAGGGGGCTTCGTAGATTCACCCCTCCACTTT	CASSSYGTGGFVDSPLHF
TRBJ1-1	TRBV7-8	NA	NA	TGTGCCAGCAGCGACAACCAGGGCTCGACTGAAGCTTTCTTT	CASSDNQGSTEAFF
TRBJ2-7	TRBV5-1	TRBD1	NA	TGCGCCAGCAGCCCACGGACAGGGGGGATATACGAGCAGTACTTC	CASSPRTGGIYEQYF